Listed here are 27 T cell receptor beta chains from one sample, sequenced in a study of blood T cell repertoires in COVID-19 (dated by TCRdb to the early 2020s). The library was generated by the immunoSEQ multiplex PCR assay. TCRdb stores this immuneACCESS table with in-frame sequences only. Part of the clones is absent; in the studies checked, under half of the shortfall reflects unresolved V genes, and no reason is known for the rest. The sample table records fewer than 300,000 clones; roughly 85% of these occur just once. Roughly 5.3% of the sample lies in the top ten. The sequencing sample was made of PBMCs or T cells enriched from blood (not recorded which). Receptors were obtained from a man aged 35 to 55 who had been exposed to COVID-19.

The rearrangement links TRBV27 to TRBJ1-2; D gene unclear. The V end was cut by 6 bases, the J end by 4 bases, with 12 bases between. This CDR3 has 13 amino acids. Looked up from germline, CDR1 is MNHEY and CDR2 is SMNVEV (reference sequence). CDR3 DNA sequence: TGTGCCAGCAGCCGACACCATACCTATGGCTACACCTTC. This translates into CASSRHHTYGYTF.

The rearrangement joins TRBV30 to TRBJ1-1; D not resolved. This CDR3 comprises 12 residues. Per germline, CDR1 GTSNPN and CDR2 SVGIG (reference sequence). V was pared by 5 bases and J by 1 base, with 8 bases between. The CDR3 spells CAWQNRNTEAFF. The CDR3 region has the DNA TGTGCCTGGCAAAACAGGAACACTGAAGCTTTCTTT.

The chain couples TRBV6-1 to TRBJ1-5, with a tentative D call TRBD1 (5 bases). Germline V gene sequence: CDR1 MNHNS, CDR2 SASEGT. The V end was cut by 4 bases, the J end by 0 bases, with 13 bases between. This CDR3 comprises 16 residues. The CDR3 protein is CASSGGSTHSNQPQHF. Here the CDR3 DNA reads TGTGCCAGCAGTGGGGGCAGTACCCATAGCAATCAGCCCCAGCATTTT.

V usage is TRBV6-5 and J usage is TRBJ2-1, with 10 nucleotides matching TRBD2. The CDR3 totals 14 residues. The trim removed 9 bases at V and 8 bases at J, leaving 10 bases unmatched. The germline V gene has CDR1 MNHEY and CDR2 SVGAGI. The CDR3 DNA reads TGTGCCAGTAAGCGGGAGGGCCTTACCGATGAGCAGTTCTTC. It encodes CASKREGLTDEQFF.

V and J are TRBV5-1 and TRBJ1-3, with TRBD1 as a possible D gene (5 bases). The ends were cut back, 0 bases at V and 1 base at J, with 14 bases in the middle. Germline V gives CDR1 SGHRS, CDR2 YFSETQ. This CDR3 is built from 17 residues. CDR3 amino acids: CASSLGLTGPSGNTIYF. The CDR3 nucleotides read TGCGCCAGCAGCTTGGGACTTACAGGACCATCTGGAAACACCATATATTTT.

This clone was detected once. The rearrangement links TRBV19 to TRBJ2-5; the match to TRBD1 covers 7 bases. Germline-derived CDR1 and CDR2 are LNHDA and SQIVND (reference sequence). This CDR3 spans 15 amino acids. The J segment lost 4 bases and the V segment lost 10 bases, leaving 15 bases of the junction unmatched. The CDR3 DNA reads as TGTGCCACGAGGACAGGAGGAGGTGTAGTAGAGACCCAGTACTTC. This sequence encodes CATRTGGGVVETQYF.

The chain recombines TRBV30 with TRBJ1-2; D remains ambiguous. The germline V gene encodes CDR1 GTSNPN and CDR2 SVGIG (reference sequence). The CDR3 contains 13 residues. The germline V and J ends were trimmed by 0 bases and 7 bases, with 12 bases remaining between them. The CDR3 is CAWSVEPSGGYTF. The CDR3 bases are TGTGCCTGGAGTGTAGAACCTTCGGGTGGCTACACCTTC.

This chain connects TRBV28 to TRBJ1-5; tentative D call: TRBD1 (6 bases). The CDR3 runs 14 residues. CDR1 is MDHEN, CDR2 SYDVKM, per germline. V dropped 5 bases and J dropped 7 bases, with 15 bases sitting between them. The CDR3 DNA reads as TGTGCCAGCAGTACCACAGGGTGGAACCAGCCCCAGCATTTT. Its protein is CASSTTGWNQPQHF.

This chain connects TRBV27 to TRBJ1-3, with D tentatively TRBD1 (5 bases). V was trimmed by 3 bases and J by 2 bases, leaving 17 bases between them. This CDR3 region has 17 residues. Looked up from germline, CDR1 is MNHEY and CDR2 is SMNVEV (reference sequence). CDR3 coding DNA: TGTGCCAGCAGTTTTACGGGGGGACTGACTGCTGGAAACACCATATATTTT. Translating gives CASSFTGGLTAGNTIYF.

V and J are TRBV30 and TRBJ1-6; 8 nucleotides align to TRBD1. The CDR3 contains 13 residues. Looked up from germline, CDR1 is GTSNPN and CDR2 is SVGIG (reference sequence). J lost 5 bases, V lost 5 bases, and 2 bases had no gene match. CDR3 DNA sequence: TGTGCCTGGTGGGACAGGAATAATTCACCCCTCCACTTT. As protein: CAWWDRNNSPLHF.

The chain carries TRBV5-4 and TRBJ2-7, with D unclear. Germline V gene data show CDR1 as SGHNT and CDR2 as YYREEE (reference sequence). The CDR3 spans 13 residues. Trimming took 4 bases from V and 5 from J, leaving 13 bases between them. CDR3 sequence: CASSGPMSDEQYF. The DNA for the CDR3 is TGTGCCAGCAGCGGGCCGATGTCCGACGAGCAGTACTTC.

The chain employs TRBV7-8 and TRBJ2-7; D is perhaps TRBD1 (5 bases). The CDR3 is 13 residues long. V dropped 5 bases and J dropped 2 bases, with 10 bases sitting between them. The germline CDR1 and CDR2 sequences are SGHVS and FQNEAQ. The CDR3 sequence: CASSPRVAYEQYF. CDR3 DNA sequence: TGTGCCAGCAGCCCCAGGGTTGCCTACGAGCAGTACTTC. The full variable domain, in which reference TRBV7-8 and TRBJ2-7 provide the parts outside the CDR3, is GAGVSQSPRYKVAKRGQDVALRCDPISGHVSLFWYQQALGQGPEFLTYFQNEAQLDKSGLPSDRFFAERPEGSVSTLKIQRTQQEDSAVYLCASSPRVAYEQYFGPGTRLTVT.

The chain has TRBV11-2 and TRBJ1-2; 7 nucleotides agree with TRBD1. Germline V CDR1 and CDR2: SGHAT, FQNNGV. The CDR3 has 13 residues. The junction had 2 bases not matched to a gene; V was cut back by 4 bases and J by 3 bases. CDR3 protein: CASSSQGDYGYTF. CDR3 DNA sequence: TGTGCCAGCAGCTCGCAGGGGGACTATGGCTACACCTTC.

The chain has TRBV28 and TRBJ2-7; D may be TRBD2 (6 bases). The CDR3 runs to 16 residues. V lost 3 bases, J lost 5 bases, and 20 bases lay in between. The germline V gene has CDR1 MDHEN and CDR2 SYDVKM. The CDR3 nucleotides are TGTGCCAGCAGTTTTAGTGGGGCTCGGGGGTCCGACGAGCAGTACTTC. It codes for CASSFSGARGSDEQYF.

This rearrangement joins TRBV5-1 to TRBJ1-1; possible D gene TRBD1, 6 bases. This CDR3 has 14 amino acids. Germline CDR1 SGHRS, CDR2 YFSETQ. Trimming removed 0 bases at V and 7 bases at J, with 13 bases between. The chain's CDR3 is CASSLGGGAREAFF. The CDR3 bases are TGCGCCAGCAGCTTGGGTGGGGGGGCGCGTGAAGCTTTCTTT.

In its sample, this clone was seen a few times. The rearrangement links TRBV10-1 to TRBJ2-2; the D gene is possibly TRBD1 (6 bases). Germline assignment: CDR1 WNHNN and CDR2 SYGVQD (reference sequence). The ends were cut back, 4 bases at V and 4 bases at J, with 10 bases in the middle. The CDR3 runs 14 residues. The CDR3 DNA reads TGCGCCAGCAGTGGGGGGCTCGTCACCGGGGAGCTGTTTTTT. Protein: CASSGGLVTGELFF.

J is TRBJ1-1 and V is TRBV19; 7 bases fit TRBD1. Per germline, CDR1 LNHDA and CDR2 SQIVND (reference sequence). CDR3 length: 14 residues. V trimming: 7 bases; J trimming: 1 base; junction bases outside the gene matches: 6. The CDR3 region is CASIDRVRNTEAFF. Written as DNA, the CDR3 is TGTGCCAGTATCGACAGGGTTCGGAACACTGAAGCTTTCTTT. The entire variable domain, with the rest obtained from reference TRBV19 and TRBJ1-1, is as follows: DGGITQSPKYLFRKEGQNVTLSCEQNLNHDAMYWYRQDPGQGLRLIYYSQIVNDFQKGDIAEGYSVSREKKESFPLTVTSAQKNPTAFYLCASIDRVRNTEAFFGQGTRLTVV.

J is TRBJ2-1 and V is TRBV6-5; 7 nucleotides match TRBD1. Germline V gene sequence: CDR1 MNHEY, CDR2 SVGAGI. CDR3 length equals 13 residues. V was pared by 0 bases and J by 9 bases, with 2 bases of the junction left unmatched. CDR3 DNA sequence: TGTGCCAGCAGTTACTCGACAGGGCGTGAGCAGTTCTTC. Translated: CASSYSTGREQFF.

The V and J genes are TRBV7-3 and TRBJ1-2, with D tentatively TRBD1 (6 bases). CDR1 is SGHTA and CDR2 is FQGTGA in the germline V gene. CDR3 length: 13 residues. Trimming cost V 2 bases and J 4 bases, with 8 bases left between them. The CDR3 bases are TGTGCCAGCAGCTTAGGGACAAGCTATGGCTACACCTTC. Translating gives CASSLGTSYGYTF.

V is TRBV21-1 and J is TRBJ2-5; TRBD1 reflects the table's D call only, with no check against the DNA. TRBV21-1 has pseudogene status. This CDR3 is 14 amino acids long. The CDR3 coding sequence is TGTGCCAGCAGTTTTACCAGGGGTCAAGAGACCCAGTACTTC. Protein: CASSFTRGQETQYF.

The chain joins TRBV5-5 to TRBJ2-7; D not resolved. The germline gives CDR1 SGHKS, CDR2 YYEKEE (reference sequence). Trimming left V 0 bases short and J 4 bases short, with 11 bases between. CDR3 size: 14 residues. The CDR3 nucleotides are TGTGCCAGCAGCTTGGCTACAGTTAAATACGAGCAGTACTTC. Its translation: CASSLATVKYEQYF. The full variable domain, its missing parts supplied by reference TRBV5-5 and TRBJ2-7, is DAGVTQSPTHLIKTRGQQVTLRCSPISGHKSVSWYQQVLGQGPQFIFQYYEKEERGRGNFPDRFSARQFPNYSSELNVNALLLGDSALYLCASSLATVKYEQYFGPGTRLTVT.

As concerns this clone: Compared with germline, one end of the junction differs, possibly owing to a read error. The same CDR3 is also encoded by other DNA sequences in this sample. The chain uses TRBV7-3 and TRBJ1-5; a possible D gene is TRBD1 (5 bases). The CDR3 totals 15 residues. Germline values: CDR1 SGHTA, CDR2 FQGTGA. In DNA, the CDR3 is TGTGCCAGTAGCTTAACGGGGTCGGGGGATCAGCCCCAGCATTTT. It specifies CASSLTGSGDQPQHF.

This clone was counted only a few times. The V and J genes are TRBV5-4 and TRBJ2-2, with TRBD2 matching over 8 bases. This CDR3 comprises 16 residues. Germline V gene lookup returns CDR1 SGHNT and CDR2 YYREEE (reference sequence). The J segment lost 1 base and the V segment lost 4 bases, leaving 6 bases of the junction unmatched. This CDR3 is CASSRPGLENTGELFF. CDR3 DNA: TGTGCCAGCAGCCGCCCGGGACTAGAGAACACCGGGGAGCTGTTTTTT. The whole variable domain, filled in from reference TRBV5-4 and TRBJ2-2, reads ETGVTQSPTHLIKTRGQQVTLRCSSQSGHNTVSWYQQALGQGPQFIFQYYREEENGRGNFPPRFSGLQFPNYSSELNVNALELDDSALYLCASSRPGLENTGELFFGEGSRLTVL.

The V gene is TRBV5-1, the J gene TRBJ2-5; D possibly corresponds to TRBD2 (5 bases). CDR3 size: 12 residues. The germline V gene encodes CDR1 SGHRS and CDR2 YFSETQ. Deletions cut 3 bases from V and 8 bases from J, with 11 bases between. The chain's CDR3 is CASSSGKDTQYF. DNA of the CDR3: TGCGCCAGCAGCTCGGGAAAGGATACCCAGTACTTC.

This clone was counted once. The chain combines TRBV12-3 or TRBV12-4 with TRBJ2-7; D is ambiguous. The CDR3 is 13 amino acids. Trimming took 5 bases from V and 5 from J, leaving 13 bases between them. In nucleotides, the CDR3 is TGTGCCAGCAGTCAGGTCCTAACCCACGAGCAGTACTTC. Translation gives CASSQVLTHEQYF.

This clone was seen a handful of times. The chain links TRBV29-1 to TRBJ1-5; TRBD1 aligns across 9 bases. Germline CDR1 and CDR2: SQVTM and ANQGSEA. J was trimmed by 6 bases and V by 7 bases; bases with no gene match: 4. There are 12 residues in the CDR3. The CDR3 region has the DNA TGCAGCGCAGGGACAGGGAGTCAGCCCCAGCATTTT. Protein: CSAGTGSQPQHF.

This chain uses TRBV7-6 with TRBJ1-3; tentative D call: TRBD1 (6 bases). With 1 base removed from V and 1 base from J, the gap between germline ends came to 11 bases. The CDR3 length is 16 residues. From germline, CDR1 is SGHVS and CDR2 FNYEAQ. CDR3 DNA sequence: TGTGCCAGCAGCTTAGGGACCACAGGGTCTGGAAACACCATATATTTT. This gives the protein CASSLGTTGSGNTIYF.